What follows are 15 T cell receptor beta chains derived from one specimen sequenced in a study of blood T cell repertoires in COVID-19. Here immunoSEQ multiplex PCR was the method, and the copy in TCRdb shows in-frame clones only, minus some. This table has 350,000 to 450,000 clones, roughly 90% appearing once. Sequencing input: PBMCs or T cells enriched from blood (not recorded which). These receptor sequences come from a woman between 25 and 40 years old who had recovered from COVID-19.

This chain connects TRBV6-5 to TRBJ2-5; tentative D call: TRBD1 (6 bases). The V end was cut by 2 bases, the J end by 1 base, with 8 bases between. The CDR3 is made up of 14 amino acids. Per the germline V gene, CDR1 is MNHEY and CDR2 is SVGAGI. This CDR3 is CASSYVGAQETQYF. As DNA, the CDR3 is TGTGCCAGCAGTTACGTGGGGGCCCAAGAGACCCAGTACTTC.

The CDR3 loop is CASSVTGTGSIYEQYF. DNA of the CDR3: TGTGCCAGCAGCGTTACCGGGACAGGGAGTATATACGAGCAGTACTTC. This rearrangement joins TRBV7-6 to TRBJ2-7; 9 bases fit TRBD1. The CDR3 has 16 amino acids. Germline assignment: CDR1 SGHVS and CDR2 FNYEAQ. With V trimmed by 5 bases and J by 4 bases, 12 bases remained unmatched. The whole variable domain, remainder taken from reference TRBV7-6 and TRBJ2-7, is GAGVSQSPRYKVTKRGQDVALRCDPISGHVSLYWYRQALGQGPEFLTYFNYEAQQDKSGLPNDRFSAERPEGSISTLTIQRTEQRDSAMYRCASSVTGTGSIYEQYFGPGTRLTVT.

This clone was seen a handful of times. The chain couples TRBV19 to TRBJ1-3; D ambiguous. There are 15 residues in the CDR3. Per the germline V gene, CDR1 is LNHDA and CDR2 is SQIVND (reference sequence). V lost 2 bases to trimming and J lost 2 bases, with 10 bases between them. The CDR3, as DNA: TGTGCCAGTAGTATAATTTCAAGCGCTGGAAACACCATATATTTT. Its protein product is CASSIISSAGNTIYF. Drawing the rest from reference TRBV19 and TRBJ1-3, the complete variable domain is DGGITQSPKYLFRKEGQNVTLSCEQNLNHDAMYWYRQDPGQGLRLIYYSQIVNDFQKGDIAEGYSVSREKKESFPLTVTSAQKNPTAFYLCASSIISSAGNTIYFGEGSWLTVV.

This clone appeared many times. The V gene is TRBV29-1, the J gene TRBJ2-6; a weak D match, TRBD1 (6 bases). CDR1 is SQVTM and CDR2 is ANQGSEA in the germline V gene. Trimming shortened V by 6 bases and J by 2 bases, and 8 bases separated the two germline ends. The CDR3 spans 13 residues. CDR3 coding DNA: TGCAGCGTCTACAGGGCTGGGGCCAACGTCCTGACTTTC. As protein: CSVYRAGANVLTF.

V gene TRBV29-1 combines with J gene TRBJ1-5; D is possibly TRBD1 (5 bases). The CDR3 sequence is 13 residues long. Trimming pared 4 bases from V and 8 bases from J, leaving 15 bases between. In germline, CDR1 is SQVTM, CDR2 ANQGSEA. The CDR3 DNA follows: TGCAGCGTTGGGGAGGGGTTGGGGGAGCCCCAGCATTTT. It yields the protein CSVGEGLGEPQHF.

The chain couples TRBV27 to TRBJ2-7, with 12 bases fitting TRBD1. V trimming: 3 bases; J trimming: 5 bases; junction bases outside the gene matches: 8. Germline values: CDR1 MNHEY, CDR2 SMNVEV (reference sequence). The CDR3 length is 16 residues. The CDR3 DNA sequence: TGTGCCAGCAGTTTGTTGGGGGACAGGGGGCCCCACGAGCAGTACTTC. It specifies CASSLLGDRGPHEQYF.

The CDR3 nucleotides are TGTGCCAGCAGTTTATTTTCTCGGGCAGGGGCTAATGAAAAACTGTTTTTT. Amino acids: CASSLFSRAGANEKLFF. J is TRBJ1-4 and V is TRBV27, with a weak D call TRBD1 (6 bases). Trimming shortened V by 1 base and J by 3 bases, and 15 bases separated the two germline ends. Germline lookup yields CDR1 MNHEY and CDR2 SMNVEV (reference sequence). The CDR3 runs to 17 residues.

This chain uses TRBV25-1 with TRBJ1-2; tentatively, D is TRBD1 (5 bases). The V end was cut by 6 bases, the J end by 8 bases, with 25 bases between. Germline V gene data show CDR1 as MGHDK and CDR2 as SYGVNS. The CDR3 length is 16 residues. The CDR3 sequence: CASSSVVDWGATGYTF. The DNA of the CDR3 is TGTGCCAGCAGCAGTGTCGTCGATTGGGGCGCAACCGGCTACACCTTC.

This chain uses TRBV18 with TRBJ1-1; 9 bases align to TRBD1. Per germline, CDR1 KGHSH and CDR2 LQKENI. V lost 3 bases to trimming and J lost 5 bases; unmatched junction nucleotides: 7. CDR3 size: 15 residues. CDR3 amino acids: CASSPEQGALTEAFF. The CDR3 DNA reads TGTGCCAGCTCACCGGAACAGGGGGCTTTAACTGAAGCTTTCTTT. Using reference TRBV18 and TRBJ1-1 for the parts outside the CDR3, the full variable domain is NAGVMQNPRHLVRRRGQEARLRCSPMKGHSHVYWYRQLPEEGLKFMVYLQKENIIDESGMPKERFSAEFPKEGPSILRIQQVVRGDSAAYFCASSPEQGALTEAFFGQGTRLTVV.

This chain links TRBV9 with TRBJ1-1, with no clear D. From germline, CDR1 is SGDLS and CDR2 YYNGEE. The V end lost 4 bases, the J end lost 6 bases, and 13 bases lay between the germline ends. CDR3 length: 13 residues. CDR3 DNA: TGTGCCAGCAGCCCCATGAGGTGGTCTGAAGCTTTCTTT. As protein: CASSPMRWSEAFF.

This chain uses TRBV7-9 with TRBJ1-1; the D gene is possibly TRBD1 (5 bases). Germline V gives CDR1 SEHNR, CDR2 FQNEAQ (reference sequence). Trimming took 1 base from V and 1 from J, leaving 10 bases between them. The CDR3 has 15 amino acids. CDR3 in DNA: TGTGCCAGCAGCTTAGAGACAGCGCGGAACACTGAAGCTTTCTTT. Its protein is CASSLETARNTEAFF.

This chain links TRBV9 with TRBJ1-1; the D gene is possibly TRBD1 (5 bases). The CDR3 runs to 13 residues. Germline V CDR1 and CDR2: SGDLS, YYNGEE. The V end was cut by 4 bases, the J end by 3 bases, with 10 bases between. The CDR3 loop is CASSLWGDTEAFF. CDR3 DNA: TGTGCCAGCAGCCTCTGGGGGGACACTGAAGCTTTCTTT. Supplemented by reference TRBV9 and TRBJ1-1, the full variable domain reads DSGVTQTPKHLITATGQRVTLRCSPRSGDLSVYWYQQSLDQGLQFLIQYYNGEERAKGNILERFSAQQFPDLHSELNLSSLELGDSALYFCASSLWGDTEAFFGQGTRLTVV.

The CDR3 bases are TGTGCCTGGAGTGTAGGGGGTCTCGTGACCCAGTACTTC. This translates into CAWSVGGLVTQYF. The chain has TRBV30 and TRBJ2-5; tentative D call: TRBD1 (6 bases). The germline V gene encodes CDR1 GTSNPN and CDR2 SVGIG (reference sequence). The CDR3 is 13 residues long. Trimming pared 0 bases from V and 7 bases from J, leaving 12 bases between.

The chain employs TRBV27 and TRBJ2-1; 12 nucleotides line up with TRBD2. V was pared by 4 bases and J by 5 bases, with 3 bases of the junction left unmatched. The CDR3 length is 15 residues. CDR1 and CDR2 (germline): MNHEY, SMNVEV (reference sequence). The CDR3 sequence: CASSSLAGGNNEQFF. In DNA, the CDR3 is TGTGCCAGCAGTTCTCTAGCGGGAGGGAACAATGAGCAGTTCTTC.

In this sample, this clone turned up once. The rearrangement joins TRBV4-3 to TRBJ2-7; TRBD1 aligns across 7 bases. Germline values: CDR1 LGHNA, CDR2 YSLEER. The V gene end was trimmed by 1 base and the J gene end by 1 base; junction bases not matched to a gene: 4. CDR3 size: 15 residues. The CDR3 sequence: CASSQGSTGSYEQYF. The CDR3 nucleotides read TGCGCCAGCAGCCAAGGCTCGACAGGGTCCTACGAGCAGTACTTC.